These T cell receptor beta chains were read from a single sample in a study of T-cell reconstitution after alpha-beta-depleted transplantation in children. TCRdb reanalysed the PCR reads using MiXCR and keeps one entry per CDR3 protein. Here the sample spans about 110,000 distinct CDR3 sequences, 5% to 8% being singletons. Sequenced here: PBMCs, mostly from graft donor cells, sampled 360 days after TCRalphabeta/CD19-depleted stem cell transplant. Receptors were obtained from a male patient between 2 and 10 years old who had a stem cell transplant for acute lymphoblastic leukemia, so the T cells may come from the graft donor. The CDR3 runs from the conserved cysteine through the conserved F or W.

v_gene,CDR3aa
TRBV6-6,CASNQNTEAFF
TRBV3-1,CASSRVQGNSYNEQFF
TRBV4-1,CASSPSATSGRLRDTQYF
TRBV7-2,CASSSSGPPGVETQYF
TRBV4-3,CASSQDRALAGTYEQYF
TRBV4-3,CASSRDDRASYEQYF
TRBV7-9,CASTQGKNTEAFF
TRBV20-1,CSARGTSGGHTYNEQFF
TRBV7-9,CASSYEGNSYEQYF
TRBV27,CASSWGYYNSPLHF
TRBV2,CASSEEGVEPTYEQYF
TRBV6-4,CASAAGVQETQYF
TRBV9,CASSVKSGSSDTQYF
TRBV5-1,CASSFLIWDGRRYQETQYF
TRBV28,CASSTLLAGGFKNIQYF
TRBV27,CASSSSGEANVLTF
TRBV21-1,CASSKVGTTSCNEQFF
TRBV5-6,CASSLGLQGAREQYF
TRBV5-5,CASSLKSWLAGHQETQYF
TRBV18,CASSPPRGVPQETQYF
TRBV20-1,CSARPPGGNEQYF
TRBV7-7,CASSFSFEPRDGKETQYF
TRBV7-2,CASSFSSGFYEQYF
TRBV5-1,CASSYVRGMNTEAFF
TRBV20-1,CSARGIRGSYNEQFF
TRBV5-5,CASSWGGASNQPQHF
TRBV20-1,CSASDRWFHEQFF
TRBV27,CASSPVYRGKDQPQHF
TRBV7-9,CASSLKSGSWNNEQFF
TRBV27,CASSLWTSGIGYNEQFF
TRBV2,CASSDAGVVTDTQYF
TRBV12-3/TRBV12-4,CASNPTGINEQYF
TRBV29-1,CSVFGTFYEQYF
TRBV27,CAGSPGAAGELFF
TRBV4-1,CASSHLYRSRGTDTQYF
TRBV12-3/TRBV12-4,CASSTGAGWETQYF
TRBV10-3,CAISRDHQETQYF
TRBV12-3/TRBV12-4,CASTDRDLGNQPQHF
TRBV6-2/TRBV6-3,CASRAQGKGNQPQHF
TRBV4-2,CASSPQARANTGELFF
TRBV5-8,CASSLVAGGYQPQHF